This is a list of T cell receptor beta chains from one sample in a study of tumor-infiltrating lymphocytes in primary liver carcinoma. TCRdb re-derived calls from the multiplex PCR reads in MiXCR, one entry per CDR3 protein. The sample records over 35,000 distinct CDR3 sequences, roughly 70% being singletons. Sequencing was carried out using liver tumor tissue from sampling region 4. The receptor set was obtained from a man aged 35 to 55 with primary liver carcinoma and hepatitis B virus infection. The CDR3 runs from the conserved cysteine through the conserved F or W. A D gene is named only where the DNA matches it firmly. Expanded clones get a size class; other rows say once, few or many, or leave the size out.

abundance: NA
len: 12
j_gene: TRBJ2-3
v_gene: TRBV29-1
d_gene: NA
CDR3nt: TGCAGCTCCGATGCTAGCATAGATACGCAGTATTTT
CDR3aa: CSSDASIDTQYF

abundance: medium-sized
len: 14
j_gene: TRBJ2-3
v_gene: TRBV5-4
d_gene: TRBD1
CDR3nt: TGTGCCAGCAGCTTAACAGGGGGCTTACATACGCAGTATTTT
CDR3aa: CASSLTGGLHTQYF

abundance: NA
len: 15
j_gene: TRBJ2-5
v_gene: TRBV5-1
d_gene: NA
CDR3nt: TGCGCCAGCAGCCCATTGAGGGACGGGGGAGAGACCCAGTACTTC
CDR3aa: CASSPLRDGGETQYF

abundance: once
len: 13
j_gene: TRBJ1-4
v_gene: TRBV12-3/TRBV12-4
d_gene: NA
CDR3nt: TGTGCCAACAGTTTAGCTGGGACCGAAAAACTATCTTTT
CDR3aa: CANSLAGTEKLSF

abundance: NA
len: 13
j_gene: TRBJ2-1
v_gene: TRBV11-1
d_gene: NA
CDR3nt: TGTGCCAGCAGCGTGGGAGTGCCGAATGAGGAGTTCTTC
CDR3aa: CASSVGVPNEEFF

abundance: medium-sized
len: 14
j_gene: TRBJ2-3
v_gene: TRBV6-1
d_gene: TRBD2
CDR3nt: TGTGCCAGCGGACTAGCGGGAGAAACATATACGCAGTATTTT
CDR3aa: CASGLAGETYTQYF

abundance: once
len: 16
j_gene: TRBJ2-3
v_gene: TRBV11-2
d_gene: NA
CDR3nt: TGTGCCAGCAGCAGAAGAACAACATGGAACACAGATACGCAGTATTTT
CDR3aa: CASSRRTTWNTDTQYF

abundance: NA
len: 16
j_gene: TRBJ1-5
v_gene: TRBV11-2
d_gene: NA
CDR3nt: TGCGCCAGCAGGCTAAAAGGGGGAATGACGAATCAGCCCCAGCGTTTT
CDR3aa: CASRLKGGMTNQPQRF

abundance: NA
len: 15
j_gene: TRBJ2-1
v_gene: TRBV6-5
d_gene: NA
CDR3nt: TGTGCCAGCACCCCCACTGGTGGGCTCTACATTGAACAGTTCTTC
CDR3aa: CASTPTGGLYIEQFF

abundance: NA
len: 14
j_gene: TRBJ2-2
v_gene: TRBV4-2
d_gene: NA
CDR3nt: TGTGCCAGCAGCCAATATCAGGTAGGAGGGGAGCTGCTTTTT
CDR3aa: CASSQYQVGGELLF

abundance: NA
len: 16
j_gene: TRBJ2-1
v_gene: TRBV14
d_gene: TRBD2
CDR3nt: TGTGCCAGCAGTAGCGTAGCGGGATGGGTAAACAATGAGAAGTTCTTC
CDR3aa: CASSSVAGWVNNEKFF

abundance: many
len: 11
j_gene: TRBJ1-2
v_gene: TRBV7-9
d_gene: NA
CDR3nt: TGTGCCAGCAGCCCGGGCTGTGTGGGAACCTTC
CDR3aa: CASSPGCVGTF

abundance: NA
len: 15
j_gene: TRBJ2-7
v_gene: TRBV7-8
d_gene: NA
CDR3nt: TGTGCCAGCAGCACCAAGATTAGCGGCCCCTACAAGCAGTACTTC
CDR3aa: CASSTKISGPYKQYF

abundance: NA
len: 17
j_gene: TRBJ1-4
v_gene: TRBV4-3
d_gene: NA
CDR3nt: TGCGCCAGCAGCCAAGATGTAGACGGACAAGGGGAAGAAAAACTGTTTTTT
CDR3aa: CASSQDVDGQGEEKLFF

abundance: NA
len: 15
j_gene: TRBJ2-7
v_gene: TRBV14
d_gene: NA
CDR3nt: TGTGCTAGCAGCCAAGGCTGGACATGGTCCTACGAGCAGTACTTC
CDR3aa: CASSQGWTWSYEQYF

abundance: medium-sized
len: 15
j_gene: TRBJ2-1
v_gene: TRBV11-2
d_gene: TRBD1
CDR3nt: TGTGCCAGCAGCTTATTGGGACAGGGCTACAATGAGCAGTTCTTC
CDR3aa: CASSLLGQGYNEQFF

abundance: many
len: 16
j_gene: TRBJ2-5
v_gene: TRBV30
d_gene: NA
CDR3nt: TGTGCCTGGAGTACCACAGGGCTGACGCCCCAAGAGACCCAGTACTTC
CDR3aa: CAWSTTGLTPQETQYF

abundance: NA
len: 14
j_gene: TRBJ1-5
v_gene: TRBV6-1
d_gene: NA
CDR3nt: TGTGCCAGCAGTGAGGAGGGGCCCCTGGGACCCCAGCATTTT
CDR3aa: CASSEEGPLGPQHF

abundance: medium-sized
len: 11
j_gene: TRBJ2-5
v_gene: TRBV28
d_gene: NA
CDR3nt: TGTGCCAGCAGTTCGGGCGAGACCCAGTACTTC
CDR3aa: CASSSGETQYF

abundance: NA
len: 13
j_gene: TRBJ1-2
v_gene: TRBV28
d_gene: TRBD1
CDR3nt: TGTGCCTGCAGAGTGACAGGGGGCTATAGCTACACCTTC
CDR3aa: CACRVTGGYSYTF

abundance: NA
len: 16
j_gene: TRBJ2-5
v_gene: TRBV28
d_gene: TRBD1
CDR3nt: TGTACCAGCAGAGTTGAAGGACAGGGGCTTCAAGAGACCCAGTGCTTC
CDR3aa: CTSRVEGQGLQETQCF

abundance: NA
len: 16
j_gene: TRBJ1-6
v_gene: TRBV4-3
d_gene: TRBD1
CDR3nt: TGTACCAGCAGCTCCTGGGACAGGGGAAGGAATCCACCCCTCCACTTT
CDR3aa: CTSSSWDRGRNPPLHF

abundance: NA
len: 11
j_gene: TRBJ2-7
v_gene: TRBV7-8
d_gene: NA
CDR3nt: TGTGCCGGCAGCTTATTCCACGAGCAGTACTTC
CDR3aa: CAGSLFHEQYF

abundance: NA
len: 13
j_gene: TRBJ1-4
v_gene: TRBV4-2
d_gene: NA
CDR3nt: TGTGCCCGCAACAAGCCCCACCGTGAAAAACCGTTTTTT
CDR3aa: CARNKPHREKPFF

abundance: NA
len: 12
j_gene: TRBJ1-4
v_gene: TRBV12-3/TRBV12-4
d_gene: NA
CDR3nt: TGTACCAGCAGTCCTGGGCGAACAGGGCACATTTTT
CDR3aa: CTSSPGRTGHIF

abundance: NA
len: 16
j_gene: TRBJ2-5
v_gene: TRBV10-1
d_gene: TRBD1
CDR3nt: TGCGCCAGCTGTGAGTCGATGGGGACAGGGAAAGAGACCCAGTACTTC
CDR3aa: CASCESMGTGKETQYF

abundance: NA
len: 15
j_gene: TRBJ1-4
v_gene: TRBV28
d_gene: NA
CDR3nt: TGTGCCAGCAGTTTCACCAGGGCTCTGAATGAGAAACATTTTTTT
CDR3aa: CASSFTRALNEKHFF

abundance: NA
len: 15
j_gene: TRBJ2-7
v_gene: TRBV11-2
d_gene: TRBD1
CDR3nt: TGTCCCAGCAGCTTCCGATGGACAGGGGGAAACGAGCAGTACTTC
CDR3aa: CPSSFRWTGGNEQYF

abundance: NA
len: 13
j_gene: TRBJ2-7
v_gene: TRBV29-1
d_gene: TRBD1
CDR3nt: TGCAGCCTTGCCCCGACAGGGCTCCACGGGCAATACTTC
CDR3aa: CSLAPTGLHGQYF

abundance: many
len: 13
j_gene: TRBJ1-2
v_gene: TRBV10-2
d_gene: NA
CDR3nt: TGCGCCAGCAGTGAAATCGTTAACTATGGCTACACCTTC
CDR3aa: CASSEIVNYGYTF

abundance: many
len: 13
j_gene: TRBJ1-2
v_gene: TRBV19
d_gene: NA
CDR3nt: TGTGCCAGTAGTCCGGCCCCCTTGAGGGGCTACACCTTC
CDR3aa: CASSPAPLRGYTF

abundance: NA
len: 13
j_gene: TRBJ2-3
v_gene: TRBV5-1
d_gene: NA
CDR3nt: TGCGCCATCAACCCCTGGAACGGAGATACGCAGTATTTT
CDR3aa: CAINPWNGDTQYF

abundance: NA
len: 16
j_gene: TRBJ2-1
v_gene: TRBV14
d_gene: NA
CDR3nt: TGTGCCAGCAGTGCCGTAGCGGTATGGGTAAACAACGAGCAGTCCTTC
CDR3aa: CASSAVAVWVNNEQSF

abundance: NA
len: 17
j_gene: TRBJ2-1
v_gene: TRBV5-6
d_gene: NA
CDR3nt: TGTGCCAGCATCTTGGGACGGAGCCGCTCTGGGTACAGTGAGTGGTTCTTC
CDR3aa: CASILGRSRSGYSEWFF

abundance: NA
len: 15
j_gene: TRBJ2-7
v_gene: TRBV11-2
d_gene: TRBD1
CDR3nt: TGTGCAAGCAGCTTACGTTGGACAGGGGAAAGCGAGCAGTACTTC
CDR3aa: CASSLRWTGESEQYF

abundance: NA
len: 15
j_gene: TRBJ2-3
v_gene: TRBV28
d_gene: TRBD1
CDR3nt: TGTGCCAGAAGTATACGAACAGGGGGCACAGATACGCAGTATTTT
CDR3aa: CARSIRTGGTDTQYF

abundance: NA
len: 16
j_gene: TRBJ2-2
v_gene: TRBV4-2
d_gene: NA
CDR3nt: TGTGCCAGCAGTTTGGATGGAGGGGGACGAACCGGGGAGCTGTTTTTT
CDR3aa: CASSLDGGGRTGELFF

abundance: NA
len: 21
j_gene: TRBJ2-6
v_gene: TRBV11-2
d_gene: NA
CDR3nt: TGTGCCAGCACCATGGGGGGAGAAAGGGGCATTTCCCTCTCTGGGGCCAACGTCCTAACTTTC
CDR3aa: CASTMGGERGISLSGANVLTF

abundance: medium-sized
len: 14
j_gene: TRBJ2-2
v_gene: TRBV10-3
d_gene: NA
CDR3nt: TGTGCCAGTTTAGCAGCAGGGAACACCGGGGAGCTGTTTTTT
CDR3aa: CASLAAGNTGELFF

abundance: few
len: 14
j_gene: TRBJ2-1
v_gene: TRBV20-1
d_gene: TRBD1
CDR3nt: TGCAGTGCACTTGGACAGGGTACGTTAAATGAGCAGTTCTTC
CDR3aa: CSALGQGTLNEQFF

abundance: few
len: 12
j_gene: TRBJ2-3
v_gene: TRBV24-1
d_gene: NA
CDR3nt: TGTGTCACCAGTTGGGCCACTGATACGCAGTATTTT
CDR3aa: CVTSWATDTQYF

abundance: many
len: 17
j_gene: TRBJ1-5
v_gene: TRBV12-3/TRBV12-4
d_gene: NA
CDR3nt: TGTGCCAACAGCCGCCTTTCAGGGAGCAATAGCAATCAGCCCCAGCATTTT
CDR3aa: CANSRLSGSNSNQPQHF

abundance: once
len: 15
j_gene: TRBJ1-1
v_gene: TRBV29-1
d_gene: NA
CDR3nt: TGCAGCGTTGATGGAGGATGGGCTATGAACACTGAAGCTTTCTTT
CDR3aa: CSVDGGWAMNTEAFF

abundance: NA
len: 17
j_gene: TRBJ1-6
v_gene: TRBV4-1
d_gene: NA
CDR3nt: TGCGCCAGCAGCCGAGATCGGGAACAGGGCCGGAATTCACCCCTCCACTTT
CDR3aa: CASSRDREQGRNSPLHF

abundance: few
len: 15
j_gene: TRBJ2-3
v_gene: TRBV20-1
d_gene: NA
CDR3nt: TGCAGTGCTAGCTTCTCCGGGAGCGCCACAGATACGCAGTATTTT
CDR3aa: CSASFSGSATDTQYF

abundance: NA
len: 12
j_gene: TRBJ1-2
v_gene: TRBV5-6
d_gene: NA
CDR3nt: TGTTCCAGCAGCTCCGGGAAATCTGGCTACATCTTC
CDR3aa: CSSSSGKSGYIF

abundance: once
len: 16
j_gene: TRBJ2-1
v_gene: TRBV4-2
d_gene: NA
CDR3nt: TGTCCCATCAGCCAAAATGGGGGGAGGACCTACAATGAGCAGTTCTTC
CDR3aa: CPISQNGGRTYNEQFF

abundance: NA
len: 15
j_gene: TRBJ2-1
v_gene: TRBV4-2
d_gene: NA
CDR3nt: TGTGCCAACAGCCAAGATTGGACTACCGGCAGTGAGCAGTGCTTC
CDR3aa: CANSQDWTTGSEQCF

abundance: few
len: 14
j_gene: TRBJ1-1
v_gene: TRBV4-1
d_gene: NA
CDR3nt: TGCGCCAGCAACCAAGTAAACTCGGGCACTGAAGCTCTCTTT
CDR3aa: CASNQVNSGTEALF

abundance: NA
len: 15
j_gene: TRBJ2-3
v_gene: TRBV11-3
d_gene: NA
CDR3nt: TGTGCCAGCAGCCCGGAGGGACTCCACGGCGGAACGCGGTATTTT
CDR3aa: CASSPEGLHGGTRYF

abundance: NA
len: 15
j_gene: TRBJ2-1
v_gene: TRBV4-1
d_gene: NA
CDR3nt: TGCGCCAGCAGCCAAGAAGGGACCGCGGGACTGAAACAGTTCTTC
CDR3aa: CASSQEGTAGLKQFF

abundance: NA
len: 15
j_gene: TRBJ2-5
v_gene: TRBV6-1
d_gene: NA
CDR3nt: TGTGCCAGCATCCCCTCTTGGGGGAGTCAAGAGATTCAGTACTTC
CDR3aa: CASIPSWGSQEIQYF

abundance: medium-sized
len: 14
j_gene: TRBJ1-2
v_gene: TRBV4-2
d_gene: NA
CDR3nt: TGTGCCAGCAGCCAAGATTTCAGGGCAGACGGCTACACCTTC
CDR3aa: CASSQDFRADGYTF

abundance: many
len: 15
j_gene: TRBJ2-1
v_gene: TRBV18
d_gene: TRBD2
CDR3nt: TGTGCCAGCTCACAGGGGACTAGCGCGTTTAATGAGCAGTTCTTC
CDR3aa: CASSQGTSAFNEQFF

abundance: NA
len: 13
j_gene: TRBJ1-2
v_gene: TRBV11-1
d_gene: NA
CDR3nt: TGTGTCAGCAGCTTGGCCCATAACAATGGCTACACCTTC
CDR3aa: CVSSLAHNNGYTF